This TCR beta chain was documented in a study of Graves' ophthalmopathy and Graves' hyperthyroidism. Study-wide points: Discrimination between ophthalmopathy and stable hyperthyroidism by a 13-signature model showed about 86% sensitivity and about 80% specificity.

Ineligible for inclusion were patients with other autoimmune diseases, uncontrolled infections, pregnancy or lactation. Fresh peripheral blood, around 10 ml, was the PBMC source. From RNA, the CDR3 regions of TCR beta chains were amplified and sequenced. The first-round RT-PCR employed HTBI primers together with the Qiagen OneStep RT-PCR kit. A multiplex PCR was then performed as the second round. TCRdb called the multiplex PCR reads again in MiXCR, with one record for every CDR3 protein. This sample has about 620,000 distinct CDR3 sequences, with about a fifth found just once. This clonotype was seen at least ten times. Its antigen is currently unknown. The CDR3 totals 15 residues. Trimming took 0 bases from V and 5 from J, leaving 14 bases between them. Per germline, CDR1 SGDLS and CDR2 YYNGEE.

J is TRBJ2-5 and V is TRBV9; D might be TRBD2 (6 bases). This clonotype was sampled from a woman between 18 and 29 years old with stable Graves' hyperthyroidism. Some clones in this sample may be carry-over from other donors' samples. Sequencing used peripheral blood. The CDR3 DNA is TGTGCCAGCAGCGTAGATAGCGGATCCGGGGAGACCCAGTACTTC. Residues: CASSVDSGSGETQYF.